Sequencing of this T cell receptor (beta chain) was carried out in a study of blood T cell repertoires in COVID-19. The wider study: The study drew acute and convalescent COVID-19 samples from the United States, Italy and Spain. Sources were T cells, B-cell-depleted T cells, or PBMCs; the material itself was cDNA or gDNA.

In the authors' workflow: The assay estimated nucleated cells by amplifying reference gene primers. Data came from immunoSEQ multiplex PCR; TCRdb stores just in-frame clones and leaves some out. The V and J calls and clone size are taken from that table; D and trimming were inferred from the DNA. Among 190,000 or so clones listed, about 86% were seen once. Germline V gives CDR1 SGHAT, CDR2 FQNNGV. The V and J ends lost 1 base and 1 base respectively, with 4 bases between them. CDR3 length: 13 amino acids. The sequencing sample was made of peripheral blood. The rearrangement links TRBV11-2 to TRBJ1-1; no reliable D call. The receptor's source is a man aged 50 to 60 with active or convalescent COVID-19. The CDR3 DNA is TGTGCCAGCAGCTTAGCCGGGAACACTGAAGCTTTCTTT. This translates into CASSLAGNTEAFF.